The 10 T cell receptor beta chains in this list originate from one sample, sequenced in a study of regulatory T cells in long-lasting Graves disease. The time point: persistent/refractory GD, antithyroid drugs over 5 years with positive TRAb. From PBMCs, RNA was extracted and then used to make the TCR library. CDR3 regions were amplified by Arm-PCR using iRepertoire HTBI primers to build TCR beta libraries. MiXCR was run by TCRdb on the multiplex PCR reads, yielding one entry per CDR3 protein. This repertoire shows 500,000 to 800,000 distinct CDR3 sequences, around 30% found once; its top ten account for 35% to 55%. This specimen consisted of peripheral blood mononuclear cells (PBMCs), obtained when the disease was refractory, from a patient treated with antithyroid drugs. Every receptor here comes from a female donor with Graves disease.

The chain carries TRBV7-2 and TRBJ1-1, with D possibly being TRBD1 (5 bases). V shed 3 bases and J shed 8 bases, with 10 bases lying between them. The germline V gene has CDR1 SGHTA and CDR2 FQGNSA. The CDR3 totals 12 residues. The CDR3 loop reads CASSFRTTEAFF. In nucleotides, the CDR3 is TGTGCCAGCAGCTTTAGGACAACAGAAGCTTTCTTT.

For the CDR3, the DNA is TGTGCCAGCAGCCAATACAGGGTCGGCTACACCTTC. This gives the protein CASSQYRVGYTF. The chain carries TRBV3-1 and TRBJ1-2, with D perhaps TRBD1 (6 bases). The CDR3 extends over 12 amino acids. Germline CDR1 is LGHDT and CDR2 is YNNKEL (reference sequence). V dropped 2 bases and J dropped 8 bases, with 9 bases sitting between them.

J is TRBJ1-2 and V is TRBV12-3 or TRBV12-4; 7 bases agree with TRBD1. The J segment lost 2 bases and the V segment lost 3 bases, leaving 6 bases of the junction unmatched. This CDR3 region has 15 residues. The CDR3 loop reads CASSFLGGANYGYTF. The CDR3 nucleotides read TGTGCCAGCAGTTTCTTAGGGGGCGCGAACTATGGCTACACCTTC.

This clonotype was picked up a small number of times. The chain couples TRBV20-1 to TRBJ1-5; D is unclear. V was cut by 1 base and J by 0 bases, with 10 bases left in between. The CDR3 has 15 amino acids. CDR1 and CDR2 (germline): DFQATT, SNEGSKA (reference sequence). The CDR3 sequence is CSARAGGYSNQPQHF. As DNA, the CDR3 is TGCAGTGCTAGAGCGGGAGGGTATAGCAATCAGCCCCAGCATTTT.

The CDR3 nucleotides are TGTGCCAGCAGGGAAGGCCGCAGCTCCTACGAGCAGTACTTC. Translation gives CASREGRSSYEQYF. The gene calls are TRBV13 and TRBJ2-7; D uncertain. This CDR3 is built from 14 residues. Deletions cut 6 bases from V and 0 bases from J, with 12 bases between. Germline lookup yields CDR1 PRHDT and CDR2 FYEKMQ (reference sequence).

The J gene is TRBJ2-3, the V gene TRBV3-1, with TRBD2 identical over 9 bases. The CDR3 totals 15 residues. V shed 2 bases, J shed 2 bases, and the junction held 2 bases outside the gene matches. Germline loops: CDR1 LGHDT, CDR2 YNNKEL (reference sequence). The CDR3 protein is CASSQLAGVTDTQYF. In nucleotides, the CDR3 is TGTGCCAGCAGCCAATTAGCGGGAGTCACAGATACGCAGTATTTT.

This clonotype occurred once. This CDR3 is CASTEARAGGYTF. The CDR3 DNA sequence: TGTGCCAGTACAGAAGCCCGGGCGGGTGGCTACACCTTC. The rearrangement joins TRBV19 to TRBJ1-2; D remains unclear. In germline, CDR1 is LNHDA, CDR2 SQIVND (reference sequence). V was shortened by 7 bases and J by 7 bases, with 16 bases between the two germline ends. This CDR3 has 13 residues.

The rearrangement links TRBV29-1 to TRBJ2-5, with a tentative D call TRBD2 (6 bases). Germline CDR1 reads SQVTM; CDR2 reads ANQGSEA. The CDR3 covers 14 residues. V lost 1 base and J lost 1, with 10 bases in between. CDR3 protein: CSVEGGETQETQYF. CDR3 sequence (DNA): TGCAGCGTTGAAGGGGGGGAGACCCAAGAGACCCAGTACTTC.

CDR3 DNA sequence: TGTGCCAGCAGCCGGCACGGAGCGAGGACCTTC. Its translation is CASSRHGARTF. The chain is built from TRBV3-1 and TRBJ1-2, with D unresolved. The CDR3 totals 11 residues. CDR1 is LGHDT and CDR2 is YNNKEL in the germline V gene (reference sequence). Trimming cost V 4 bases and J 14 bases, with 14 bases left between them. The complete variable domain, with remaining parts taken from reference TRBV3-1 and TRBJ1-2, reads DTAVSQTPKYLVTQMGNDKSIKCEQNLGHDTMYWYKQDSKKFLKIMFSYNNKELIINETVPNRFSPKSPDKAHLNLHINSLELGDSAVYFCASSRHGARTFGSGTRLTVV.

CDR3 sequence (DNA): TGTGCCAGCAGCTTAGCGCGGGGCCAAAATTCACCCCTCCACTTT. This encodes CASSLARGQNSPLHF. The rearrangement links TRBV7-9 to TRBJ1-6; a weak D match, TRBD1 (5 bases). V lost 0 bases and J 7 bases, leaving 10 bases between the germline ends. Germline values: CDR1 SEHNR, CDR2 FQNEAQ (reference sequence). The CDR3 is 15 amino acids.